One sample yielded the 30 T cell receptor beta chains listed below, sequenced in a study of CD8+ T cells in alopecia areata (dated by TCRdb to 2016 to 2019). Reading the label with the study, this specimen's time point is: baseline before oral tofacitinib. The library came from the immunoSEQ multiplex PCR assay. To provide template for TCR sequencing, every sample had RNA extracted and reverse transcribed into cDNA. TCRdb limited this immuneACCESS table to in-frame rearrangements with V and J called. A share of clones is missing; checked studies link under half to unresolved V genes, and the rest is unexplained. For this sample the table gives 100,000 to 150,000 clones, of which roughly 50% were detected only once. Roughly a sixth of the sample is in the top ten clones. The input for sequencing was CD8+ T cells sorted from blood, taken at week 0. The receptor source for this set is a human donor with alopecia areata.

The rearrangement links TRBV30 to TRBJ1-1, with unresolved D. CDR3 length: 13 amino acids. Germline V gene lookup returns CDR1 GTSNPN and CDR2 SVGIG (reference sequence). V was shortened by 0 bases and J by 2 bases, with 7 bases between the two germline ends. CDR3: CAWSVSSNTEAFF. The CDR3 region has the DNA TGTGCCTGGAGTGTTTCTTCAAACACTGAAGCTTTCTTT.

Ten or more counts support this clone. The chain links TRBV7-9 to TRBJ2-3; a possible D gene is TRBD2 (6 bases). Germline loops: CDR1 SEHNR, CDR2 FQNEAQ (reference sequence). V lost 4 bases, J lost 2 bases, and 13 bases lay in between. CDR3 size: 15 residues. DNA of the CDR3: TGTGCCAGCAGCTGGGCGGGGAGCTTCACAGATACGCAGTATTTT. Protein product: CASSWAGSFTDTQYF.

The rearrangement uses TRBV7-8 and TRBJ2-7; TRBD1 aligns across 10 bases. CDR1 and CDR2 from the germline V gene are SGHVS and FQNEAQ. V lost 3 bases and J lost 6; bases outside the gene matches: 5. The CDR3 sequence is 14 residues long. Here the CDR3 DNA reads TGTGCCAGCAGCTTGGGGGGACAGGGGCTCGAGCAGTACTTC. This codes for CASSLGGQGLEQYF.

V and J are TRBV4-2 and TRBJ1-1; D remains ambiguous. The CDR3 spans 16 residues. Per germline, CDR1 LGHNA and CDR2 YNFKEQ. The V end lost 0 bases, the J end lost 0 bases, and 11 bases lay between the germline ends. The CDR3 nucleotides are TGTGCCAGCAGCCAAGAACCAGAACAAATGAACACTGAAGCTTTCTTT. Residues: CASSQEPEQMNTEAFF.

Only one count was recorded for this clone. The chain has TRBV6-5 and TRBJ2-1; no reliable D call. The CDR3 length is 11 residues. Germline CDR1 and CDR2: MNHEY and SVGAGI. V was shortened by 3 bases and J by 10 bases, with 7 bases between the two germline ends. CDR3 sequence (DNA): TGTGCCAGCAGTTATGGGATGGAGCAGTTCTTC. Its translation: CASSYGMEQFF.

This chain links TRBV30 with TRBJ1-2; D remains ambiguous. V was shortened by 3 bases and J by 8 bases, with 10 bases between the two germline ends. The CDR3 consists of 11 residues. CDR1 and CDR2 (germline): GTSNPN, SVGIG (reference sequence). The DNA for the CDR3 is TGTGCCTGGAGCGGAGAAGAGGGCTACACCTTC. Translation: CAWSGEEGYTF. The entire variable domain, with the rest obtained from reference TRBV30 and TRBJ1-2, is as follows: SQTIHQWPATLVQPVGSPLSLECTVEGTSNPNLYWYRQAAGRGLQLLFYSVGIGQISSEVPQNLSASRPQDRQFILSSKKLLLSDSGFYLCAWSGEEGYTFGSGTRLTVV.

This clone occurred a few times. This sequence joins TRBV29-1 and TRBJ2-7; D unclear. The CDR3 totals 11 residues. V shed 4 bases and J shed 4 bases, with 8 bases lying between them. CDR1 and CDR2 from the germline V gene are SQVTM and ANQGSEA. CDR3 protein: CSVGGGYEQYF. In DNA form, the CDR3 reads TGCAGCGTTGGAGGCGGATACGAGCAGTACTTC.

This clone has a handful of counts. The V and J genes are TRBV5-1 and TRBJ1-2; D might be TRBD1 (5 bases). Germline lookup yields CDR1 SGHRS and CDR2 YFSETQ. Trimming pared 8 bases from V and 12 bases from J, leaving 17 bases between. This CDR3 contains 11 residues. CDR3 in amino acids: CASTTDSSHTF. The CDR3 DNA reads as TGCGCCAGTACGACCGACAGCTCCCACACCTTC.

Only a few counts were recorded for this clone. The chain couples TRBV6-5 to TRBJ2-3, with TRBD2 matching 9 bases. CDR1 is MNHEY and CDR2 is SVGAGI in the germline V gene. V lost 6 bases to trimming and J lost 2 bases; unmatched junction nucleotides: 3. This CDR3 contains 14 residues. CDR3: CASSLAGPTDTQYF. CDR3 nucleotide sequence: TGTGCCAGCAGCCTAGCGGGGCCCACAGATACGCAGTATTTT.

The gene calls are TRBV27 and TRBJ2-5; 13 nucleotides align to TRBD2. Trimming cost V 6 bases and J 4 bases; bases outside gene matches: 5. The CDR3 contains 15 residues. Germline V CDR1 and CDR2: MNHEY, SMNVEV (reference sequence). CDR3 bases: TGTGCCAGCAGCTGGACTAGCGGGGGAAGAGAGACCCAGTACTTC. It encodes CASSWTSGGRETQYF.

This clone was seen only once. The V call is TRBV13, the J call TRBJ1-1; unclear D gene. The CDR3 has 13 residues. Trimming removed 5 bases at V and 4 bases at J, with 11 bases between. The V gene's germline CDR1 is PRHDT and CDR2 FYEKMQ (reference sequence). CDR3 region: CASSPGGGTEAFF. CDR3 DNA sequence: TGTGCCAGCAGCCCCGGCGGAGGCACTGAAGCTTTCTTT.

V is TRBV6-5 and J is TRBJ2-7; 10 bases line up with TRBD1. Germline V gene data show CDR1 as MNHEY and CDR2 as SVGAGI. The CDR3 totals 16 residues. With V trimmed by 0 bases and J by 2 bases, 4 bases remained unmatched. Here the CDR3 reads CASSYSRDRGTYEQYF. The CDR3 DNA reads as TGTGCCAGCAGTTACTCTAGGGACAGGGGAACCTACGAGCAGTACTTC.

The chain recombines TRBV29-1 with TRBJ2-3, with 14 bases aligning to TRBD2. The CDR3 is made up of 21 amino acids. The germline V gene has CDR1 SQVTM and CDR2 ANQGSEA. The V segment lost 4 bases and the J segment 2 bases; nucleotides outside the gene matches: 20. CDR3 nucleotide sequence: TGCAGCGTTGTGGGCCACCGGGGACTAGCGGGGGACATAACGCTCACAGATACGCAGTATTTT. Translating gives CSVVGHRGLAGDITLTDTQYF.

A few counts support this clone. The chain uses TRBV7-9 and TRBJ1-1, with D perhaps TRBD1 (5 bases). Germline V gene data show CDR1 as SEHNR and CDR2 as FQNEAQ (reference sequence). Between the trimmed V and J ends, which lost 3 bases and 7 bases, there was a span of 9 bases. This CDR3 spans 12 amino acids. CDR3: CASSFGTYEAFF. The CDR3, as DNA: TGTGCCAGCAGCTTCGGGACTTATGAAGCTTTCTTT.

V gene TRBV30 combines with J gene TRBJ2-1; perhaps D is TRBD1 or TRBD2 (6 bases each). The V end lost 2 bases, the J end lost 4 bases, and 12 bases lay between the germline ends. The CDR3 has 14 residues. In germline, CDR1 is GTSNPN, CDR2 SVGIG (reference sequence). CDR3 sequence: CAWSPRGPYNEQFF. The DNA of the CDR3 is TGTGCCTGGAGTCCCCGGGGGCCATACAATGAGCAGTTCTTC.

DNA for the CDR3: TGCAGCTTCATACTTAGCGGGGGGACCTACGAGCAGTACTTC. Translated: CSFILSGGTYEQYF. J is TRBJ2-5 and V is TRBV29-1; 10 nucleotides line up with TRBD2. The DNA end is a closer match to TRBJ2-7, so the J assignment may be wrong. Germline CDR1 is SQVTM and CDR2 is ANQGSEA. The CDR3 has 14 residues.

The rearrangement links TRBV6-5 to TRBJ1-2; TRBD1 is a possible D gene (5 bases). CDR1 is MNHEY and CDR2 is SVGAGI in the germline V gene. The CDR3 extends over 15 amino acids. Trimming shortened V by 5 bases and J by 4 bases, and 17 bases separated the two germline ends. CDR3 sequence: CASSQRDSLFYGYTF. The CDR3 region has the DNA TGTGCCAGCAGTCAACGCGACAGCCTTTTCTATGGCTACACCTTC.

This clone was counted a single time. This chain connects TRBV9 to TRBJ2-3, with D unresolved. CDR3 length equals 14 residues. Trimming stripped 0 bases from V and 0 bases from J, with 5 bases between. In germline, CDR1 is SGDLS, CDR2 YYNGEE. The DNA for the CDR3 is TGTGCCAGCAGCGTAGGATCGAGCACAGATACGCAGTATTTT. As protein: CASSVGSSTDTQYF.

This clone was counted between two and nine times. The CDR3 nucleotides are TGTGCCAGCAGCACCCGGGACGGCCGAAACAACTATGGCTACACCTTC. Protein product: CASSTRDGRNNYGYTF. This chain joins TRBV7-2 and TRBJ1-2; tentatively, D is TRBD1 (5 bases). Germline assignment: CDR1 SGHTA and CDR2 FQGNSA. This CDR3 comprises 16 residues. V gave up 5 bases and J gave up 2 bases, with 18 bases separating them.

The rearrangement uses TRBV6-4 and TRBJ2-2; 8 nucleotides agree with TRBD1. V shed 2 bases, J shed 4 bases, and the junction held 0 bases outside the gene matches. Germline CDR1 and CDR2: MRHNA and SNTAGT. The CDR3 totals 14 residues. CDR3 bases: TGTGCCAGCAGTGACGGACAGGGCACCGGGGAGCTGTTTTTT. Protein sequence: CASSDGQGTGELFF.

This clone has a handful of counts. V and J are TRBV19 and TRBJ2-3, with D possibly called TRBD1 or TRBD2 (5 bases each). Germline V CDR1 and CDR2: LNHDA, SQIVND (reference sequence). The CDR3 has 12 residues. V lost 8 bases and J lost 15, with 21 bases in between. As DNA, the CDR3 is TGTGCCAGTTCTCCGGCCGGGGCGAGGTTTTATTTT. It encodes CASSPAGARFYF. The variable domain in full, completed from reference TRBV19 and TRBJ2-3, reads DGGITQSPKYLFRKEGQNVTLSCEQNLNHDAMYWYRQDPGQGLRLIYYSQIVNDFQKGDIAEGYSVSREKKESFPLTVTSAQKNPTAFYLCASSPAGARFYFGPGTRLTVL.

The chain has TRBV7-2 and TRBJ2-2; D unclear. Germline values: CDR1 SGHTA, CDR2 FQGNSA. CDR3 length: 15 amino acids. Between the trimmed V and J ends, which lost 5 bases and 1 base, there was a span of 11 bases. As DNA, the CDR3 is TGTGCCAGCAGCCGACTCCCAGGGAACACCGGGGAGCTGTTTTTT. This translates into CASSRLPGNTGELFF.

This sequence joins TRBV30 and TRBJ1-2; D gene ambiguous. The CDR3 has 13 residues. V lost 3 bases to trimming and J lost 8 bases, with 16 bases between them. CDR1 is GTSNPN, CDR2 SVGIG, per germline (reference sequence). The CDR3 nucleotides are TGTGCCTGGAGCCTTGGCTGGGAGGGCGGCTACACCTTC. Residues: CAWSLGWEGGYTF.

J is TRBJ2-7 and V is TRBV29-1; TRBD1 agrees at 9 bases. Germline trimming cut 4 bases from V and 5 bases from J; bases unmatched to any gene: 12. The CDR3 loop spans 15 amino acids. CDR1 and CDR2 (germline): SQVTM, ANQGSEA. The CDR3 DNA reads as TGCAGCGTTGCCGACCCCGGGACAGGGTTCGACGAGCAGTACTTC. Protein product: CSVADPGTGFDEQYF.

This clone was seen a few times. V usage is TRBV19 and J usage is TRBJ2-7; 9 bases line up with TRBD1. Trimming removed 3 bases from V and 3 bases from J; junction bases left unmatched: 9. CDR3 length: 16 amino acids. CDR1 is LNHDA and CDR2 is SQIVND in the germline V gene (reference sequence). CDR3 region: CASSIYGTGHFYEQYF. In nucleotides, the CDR3 is TGTGCCAGTAGTATCTATGGGACAGGGCACTTCTACGAGCAGTACTTC.

As for this clone: An end of the junction differs from the germline gene, which may be a read error. This chain links TRBV4-1 with TRBJ1-4; maybe TRBD1 (6 bases). In germline, CDR1 is MGHRA, CDR2 YSYEKL. This CDR3 comprises 14 residues. The CDR3 protein is CASSQDPGAPPASF. The CDR3 DNA sequence: TGCGCCAGCAGCCAAGACCCAGGGGCCCCTCCGGCTAGCTTT.

V usage is TRBV7-2 and J usage is TRBJ2-7; D may be TRBD1 or TRBD2 (6 bases each). V was pared by 5 bases and J by 7 bases, with 18 bases between. The CDR3 totals 14 residues. The V gene's germline CDR1 is SGHTA and CDR2 FQGNSA. The CDR3 protein is CASSRGGQREEQYF. The CDR3 DNA follows: TGTGCCAGCAGCAGAGGGGGGCAGAGAGAAGAGCAGTACTTC. Filled out from reference TRBV7-2 and TRBJ2-7, the complete variable domain reads GAGVSQSPSNKVTEKGKDVELRCDPISGHTALYWYRQSLGQGLEFLIYFQGNSAPDKSGLPSDRFSAERTGGSVSTLTIQRTQQEDSAVYLCASSRGGQREEQYFGPGTRLTVT.

The J gene is TRBJ1-1, the V gene TRBV7-9; D is unclear. CDR1 is SEHNR, CDR2 FQNEAQ, per germline (reference sequence). The CDR3 extends over 11 amino acids. V was trimmed by 6 bases and J by 3 bases, leaving 5 bases between them. CDR3 protein: CASRRDTEAFF. The CDR3 DNA is TGTGCCAGCAGACGGGACACTGAAGCTTTCTTT.

Only a few counts were recorded for this clone. The chain combines TRBV14 with TRBJ2-3; D not resolved. The CDR3 spans 12 residues. V dropped 3 bases and J dropped 5 bases, with 6 bases sitting between them. CDR1 and CDR2 from the germline V gene are SGHDN and FVKESK. CDR3 region: CASSHDLDTQYF. The DNA of the CDR3 is TGTGCCAGCAGCCACGACCTAGATACGCAGTATTTT.

This clone was seen a few times. The gene calls are TRBV19 and TRBJ2-6; D uncertain. V lost 4 bases and J lost 0, with 7 bases in between. Germline-derived CDR1 and CDR2 are LNHDA and SQIVND (reference sequence). The CDR3 loop spans 15 amino acids. DNA for the CDR3: TGTGCCAGTAGTACTCATACCTCTGGGGCCAACGTCCTGACTTTC. Translation gives CASSTHTSGANVLTF.